Below, 21 T cell receptor beta chains from the same sample are listed, as sequenced in a study of monozygotic twins with inflammatory bowel disease. TCRdb re-called the 5' RACE reads and catalogs CDR3 proteins one per entry, DNA excluded. Here the sample table reports roughly 300,000 distinct CDR3 sequences. The source material was blood. These receptors were taken from a human donor with ulcerative colitis or Crohn's disease, or a healthy co-twin of an affected twin (not recorded which).

The chain combines TRBV6-1 with TRBJ2-7; the D call of TRBD2 rests on TCRdb alone, since no DNA is present to check it. Germline V gene lookup returns CDR1 MNHNS and CDR2 SASEGT. This CDR3 is 14 amino acids long. The CDR3 here is CASRPSGGLYEQYF.

This chain links TRBV20-1 with TRBJ2-2; TCRdb reports TRBD2, a call that lacks DNA to check it against. The CDR3 is 16 amino acids. Per germline, CDR1 DFQATT and CDR2 SNEGSKA (reference sequence). CDR3 sequence reads: CSASPPGLPFTGELFF.

This chain connects TRBV5-6 to TRBJ2-3; TCRdb's D call, TRBD2, is unchecked because there is no DNA. The CDR3 is made up of 14 amino acids. The V gene's germline CDR1 is SGHDT and CDR2 YYEEEE. CDR3 in amino acids: CASSFGLYPDTQYF.

The J gene is TRBJ2-1, the V gene TRBV5-1; TCRdb's assignment of TRBD1 cannot be checked, as there is no DNA. CDR1 and CDR2 (germline): SGHRS, YFSETQ. This CDR3 has 17 amino acids. CDR3 sequence reads: CASSWRTQGQGVNEQFF.

The chain links TRBV28 to TRBJ1-4; TCRdb picks TRBD1, but there is no DNA to check that call. Germline CDR1 reads MDHEN; CDR2 reads SYDVKM. The CDR3 runs to 12 residues. CDR3: CASGTEIEKLFF.

V and J are TRBV29-1 and TRBJ2-1. The CDR3 has 14 amino acids. In germline, CDR1 is SQVTM, CDR2 ANQGSEA. The CDR3: CSVDGGRSYNEQFF.

V and J are TRBV20-1 and TRBJ1-6. Germline assignment: CDR1 DFQATT and CDR2 SNEGSKA (reference sequence). This CDR3 is built from 15 residues. The CDR3 loop is CSASEAGSGNSPLHF.

The chain combines TRBV9 with TRBJ2-7. From germline, CDR1 is SGDLS and CDR2 YYNGEE. The CDR3 extends over 16 amino acids. The CDR3 spells CASSAETAKDYYEQYF.

The rearrangement joins TRBV4-3 to TRBJ2-7. CDR1 LGHNA and CDR2 YSLEER come from the germline V gene. The CDR3 is 13 amino acids. CDR3 region: CASSQDLLYEQYF.

V gene TRBV12-3 or TRBV12-4 combines with J gene TRBJ1-3. The CDR3 has 15 residues. This CDR3 reads CASTPPRGSGNTIYF.

The chain couples TRBV20-1 to TRBJ2-7; TCRdb gives TRBD1 as the D gene, but with no DNA this cannot be confirmed. Germline V CDR1 and CDR2: DFQATT, SNEGSKA (reference sequence). The CDR3 extends over 14 amino acids. The CDR3 loop is CSANDRGRSYEQYF.

This chain joins TRBV14 and TRBJ1-1. There are 13 residues in the CDR3. CDR1 is SGHDN and CDR2 is FVKESK in the germline V gene. Here the CDR3 reads CASSPTEATKAFF.

The CDR3 loop is CATSDPRTLTYEQYF. The chain is built from TRBV24-1 and TRBJ2-7. The germline CDR1 and CDR2 sequences are KGHDR and SFDVKD. The CDR3 totals 15 residues.

V is TRBV4-3 and J is TRBJ2-7; TCRdb calls TRBD2, which cannot be checked without DNA. The CDR3 consists of 16 residues. Per the germline V gene, CDR1 is LGHNA and CDR2 is YSLEER. CDR3 amino acids: CASSTASGGASYEQYF.

The rearrangement joins TRBV7-9 to TRBJ2-7; the TRBD1 assignment by TCRdb is unverifiable without DNA. The CDR3 contains 14 residues. Germline V CDR1 and CDR2: SEHNR, FQNEAQ (reference sequence). CDR3 loop: CASSPPWGVYEQYF.

The chain employs TRBV5-1 and TRBJ2-3; the TCRdb D gene call, TRBD1, has no DNA to confirm it. Germline CDR1 reads SGHRS; CDR2 reads YFSETQ. The CDR3 length is 15 residues. CDR3 region: CASSLEGSRPDTQYF.

This chain connects TRBV4-2 to TRBJ1-2. Looked up from germline, CDR1 is LGHNA and CDR2 is YNFKEQ. The CDR3 covers 11 residues. CDR3 sequence reads: CASSQEGGYTF.

The J gene is TRBJ2-2, the V gene TRBV5-1; TCRdb names TRBD2, which stays unverified in the absence of DNA. Germline V gene lookup returns CDR1 SGHRS and CDR2 YFSETQ. This CDR3 contains 15 residues. This CDR3 is CASSPGTSGTGELFF. The full variable domain, rest sourced from reference TRBV5-1 and TRBJ2-2, is KAGVTQTPRYLIKTRGQQVTLSCSPISGHRSVSWYQQTPGQGLQFLFEYFSETQRNKGNFPGRFSGRQFSNSRSEMNVSTLELGDSALYLCASSPGTSGTGELFFGEGSRLTVL.

V usage is TRBV10-3 and J usage is TRBJ1-3; TCRdb gives TRBD1 as the D gene, but with no DNA this cannot be confirmed. The germline gives CDR1 ENHRY, CDR2 SYGVKD. The CDR3 spans 13 residues. The chain's CDR3 is CAISDDRGHTIYF.

The gene calls are TRBV10-2 and TRBJ2-7. CDR3 size: 13 residues. Germline CDR1 reads WSHSY; CDR2 reads SAAADI. The CDR3 loop is CASSSEPYYEQYF.

The V gene is TRBV12-3 or TRBV12-4, the J gene TRBJ1-4; TCRdb picks TRBD1, but there is no DNA to check that call. CDR3 length: 12 residues. The CDR3 here is CASSLLGQKLFF.